The sequence of this T cell receptor (beta chain) was determined in a study of blood T cell repertoires in COVID-19. Study background: Collection of acute and convalescent COVID-19 samples took place in the United States, Italy and Spain. PBMCs, B-cell-depleted T cells, or T cells were the source of the cDNA or gDNA that made up the material.

Seattle researchers signed up patients amid active infection and tracked them longitudinally. As processed by the authors: Amplified reference gene primers provided the basis for estimating nucleated cell counts. The assay was immunoSEQ multiplex PCR, and TCRdb's table has in-frame clones only and misses some. V and J calls and clone size are as listed in that table; D and trimming were resolved from the DNA. The sample lists more than 150,000 clones, 81% occurring once. The CDR3 has 15 amino acids. The V gene's germline CDR1 is SGHRS and CDR2 YFSETQ. V lost 4 bases and J 4 bases, leaving 16 bases between the germline ends.

The chain links TRBV5-1 to TRBJ2-3; the D gene is possibly TRBD2 (6 bases). Material: peripheral blood. The origin of this receptor is a woman older than 75 with COVID-19, enrolled during active disease. The CDR3 DNA reads as TGCGCCAGCAGCGAGAGGCGGGGTAATGCAGATACGCAGTATTTT. Translating it yields CASSERRGNADTQYF. The entire variable domain, with the rest obtained from reference TRBV5-1 and TRBJ2-3, is as follows: KAGVTQTPRYLIKTRGQQVTLSCSPISGHRSVSWYQQTPGQGLQFLFEYFSETQRNKGNFPGRFSGRQFSNSRSEMNVSTLELGDSALYLCASSERRGNADTQYFGPGTRLTVL.